Each of the 22 T cell receptor beta chains below was sequenced from the same sample in a study of T cells in Graves' hyperthyroidism and ophthalmopathy (dated by TCRdb to between 2018 and 2020). The library was produced with multiplex PCR. The listed sequencing device is Illumina HiSeq 2000. TCR beta CDR3 regions were amplified from RNA transcripts. A first-round RT-PCR of the TCR CDR3 used the HTBI primer set with the Qiagen OneStep RT-PCR kit. Through fastp at Q25 and MiXCR, TCRdb rebuilt clones from the public reads, retaining in-frame beta chains. Entries are consolidated by CDR3 protein sequence, retaining the most common genes and DNA. The sample table records about half a million distinct CDR3 sequences; about 20% of these occur just once. The ten top clones hold more than 20% of the sample. Input material: blood. Receptor source: a man between 18 and 29 years old with Graves' hyperthyroidism.

The chain recombines TRBV4-1 with TRBJ2-5, with D possibly TRBD2 on 7 matching bases. The CDR3 has 18 amino acids. Per germline, CDR1 MGHRA and CDR2 YSYEKL. Trimming cost V 1 base and J 1 base, with 19 bases left between them. The DNA of the CDR3 is TGCGCCAGCAGCCAAGTGGGGGGGGCAGGAGCCTTCCAAGAGACCCAGTACTTC. It is translated as CASSQVGGAGAFQETQYF.

A remark on this clonotype: The junction departs from the called germline gene at one end, perhaps through a read error. V gene TRBV28 combines with J gene TRBJ2-7, with a weak D call TRBD2 (5 bases). The CDR3 is made up of 13 amino acids. Germline V gene data show CDR1 as MDHEN and CDR2 as SYDVKM. CDR3 nucleotide sequence: TGTGCCAGCAGCTCCGGACTGGGCTACGAGCAGGACTTC. Amino acids: CASSSGLGYEQDF.

The genes are TRBV6-1 and TRBJ1-1, with TRBD1 identical over 8 bases. Germline CDR1 is MNHNS and CDR2 is SASEGT. This CDR3 has 15 residues. Unmatched junction bases numbered 11, after V lost 0 bases and J lost 11 bases. CDR3 nucleotides: TGTGCCAGCAGTGAAGCGTTGGGGCAGGGGGCCTGGGCTTTCTTT. This gives the protein CASSEALGQGAWAFF.

This clonotype was counted at least ten times. The V and J genes are TRBV12-3 or TRBV12-4 and TRBJ1-2; 7 nucleotides agree with TRBD1. The CDR3 has 15 residues. V gave up 6 bases and J gave up 0 bases; unmatched junction bases: 7. In DNA, the CDR3 is TGTGCCAGCAGCACTACAGGGGCGCCTAACTATGGCTACACCTTC. It specifies CASSTTGAPNYGYTF.

The DNA of the CDR3 is TGTGCCAGCAGTTCCTCCTCAGGGGAAGCAAATCAGCCCCAGCATTTT. Protein sequence: CASSSSSGEANQPQHF. The chain joins TRBV27 to TRBJ1-5, with a tentative D call TRBD1 (6 bases). Between the trimmed V and J ends, which lost 4 bases and 4 bases, there was a span of 17 bases. Germline V gene data show CDR1 as MNHEY and CDR2 as SMNVEV (reference sequence). This CDR3 is built from 16 residues.

This clonotype was counted many times. The chain uses TRBV30 and TRBJ2-7; 7 bases map to TRBD1. Germline values: CDR1 GTSNPN, CDR2 SVGIG (reference sequence). Trimming cost V 4 bases and J 1 base; bases outside gene matches: 10. This CDR3 spans 15 amino acids. The CDR3 reads CAWTLPGQTSYEQYF. CDR3 nucleotides: TGTGCCTGGACTCTCCCGGGACAGACTTCCTACGAGCAGTACTTC.

The J gene is TRBJ1-1, the V gene TRBV4-1; D remains unclear. The CDR3 loop spans 16 amino acids. Germline CDR1 reads MGHRA; CDR2 reads YSYEKL. Trimming took 2 bases from V and 1 from J, leaving 14 bases between them. The CDR3 loop reads CASSQSPGRRNTEAFF. The CDR3 DNA reads as TGCGCCAGCAGCCAATCCCCGGGAAGGAGGAACACTGAAGCTTTCTTT.

This clonotype was recorded many times. This sequence joins TRBV15 and TRBJ2-5, with TRBD2 matching over 9 bases. Germline CDR1 and CDR2: LNHNV and YYDKDF (reference sequence). This CDR3 spans 17 amino acids. J was trimmed by 4 bases and V by 5 bases; bases with no gene match: 14. CDR3 in DNA: TGTGCCACCAGCGTAACTTATAGGGGACTAGCCTCAGAGACCCAGTACTTC. It codes for CATSVTYRGLASETQYF.

Only a few counts were recorded for this clonotype. Just one base apart from a much larger clone, this may be a read error. This chain uses TRBV27 with TRBJ1-2; D remains ambiguous. CDR1 is MNHEY and CDR2 is SMNVEV in the germline V gene (reference sequence). Trimming took 6 bases from V and 6 from J, leaving 14 bases between them. There are 13 residues in the CDR3. Here the CDR3 DNA reads TGTGCCAGCAGCACCACATGGATTAATGGCTACACCTTC. It encodes CASSTTWINGYTF.

This clonotype was observed at least ten times. The V call is TRBV20-1, the J call TRBJ1-1; D is ambiguous. The CDR3 is made up of 14 amino acids. Trimming took 0 bases from V and 0 from J, leaving 8 bases between them. Germline V gene data show CDR1 as DFQATT and CDR2 as SNEGSKA (reference sequence). CDR3 in amino acids: CSAREPAMNTEAFF. DNA of the CDR3: TGCAGTGCTAGAGAGCCAGCGATGAACACTGAAGCTTTCTTT.

On this clonotype: The DNA is omitted, as the CDR3 cannot be located on it reliably, and the CDR3 follows TCRdb's listing. The chain joins TRBV27 to TRBJ2-5; the DNA was not used to check the table's D call, TRBD2. Germline V CDR1 and CDR2: MNHEY, SMNVEV (reference sequence). The CDR3 length is 16 residues, termini included. CDR3 sequence: CASSILGLTKGETQYF.

Many counts were recorded for this clonotype. V is TRBV19 and J is TRBJ1-1; unclear D gene. The ends were cut back, 3 bases at V and 2 bases at J, with 10 bases in the middle. This CDR3 contains 14 residues. Germline V gene lookup returns CDR1 LNHDA and CDR2 SQIVND (reference sequence). CDR3 DNA sequence: TGTGCCAGTAGTATGGCAGTCCTTAACACTGAAGCTTTCTTT. It is translated as CASSMAVLNTEAFF. Together with reference TRBV19 and TRBJ1-1, the CDR3 gives the full variable domain: DGGITQSPKYLFRKEGQNVTLSCEQNLNHDAMYWYRQDPGQGLRLIYYSQIVNDFQKGDIAEGYSVSREKKESFPLTVTSAQKNPTAFYLCASSMAVLNTEAFFGQGTRLTVV.

In this sample, this clonotype turned up many times. This chain joins TRBV29-1 and TRBJ1-1; 7 bases map to TRBD1. Germline-derived CDR1 and CDR2 are SQVTM and ANQGSEA. The CDR3 length is 12 residues. V lost 3 bases and J lost 4; bases outside the gene matches: 2. CDR3 nucleotide sequence: TGCAGCGTTGAGAGACAGGGCACTGAAGCTTTCTTT. Its protein is CSVERQGTEAFF.

The chain uses TRBV10-3 and TRBJ1-5; TRBD1 matches at 7 bases. Trimming at V came to 6 bases and at J to 2 bases, leaving 4 bases not matched to a gene. Germline-derived CDR1 and CDR2 are ENHRY and SYGVKD. This CDR3 has 14 amino acids. In DNA, the CDR3 is TGTGCCATCAGCCCAGACAGGGGCAATCAGCCCCAGCATTTT. It translates to CAISPDRGNQPQHF.

The DNA for the CDR3 is TGTGCCAGCAGTTTAACAGTTGCCTACGAGCAGTACTTC. Its translation is CASSLTVAYEQYF. This chain joins TRBV27 and TRBJ2-7; the D is unclear. CDR3 size: 13 residues. Per the germline V gene, CDR1 is MNHEY and CDR2 is SMNVEV (reference sequence). Trimming cost V 2 bases and J 2 bases, with 7 bases left between them.

This clonotype was seen a handful of times. The chain is built from TRBV28 and TRBJ1-6; the D is unclear. Trimming stripped 6 bases from V and 8 bases from J, with 11 bases between. The CDR3 totals 13 residues. CDR1 is MDHEN and CDR2 is SYDVKM in the germline V gene. CDR3 DNA sequence: TGTGCCAGCAGCTTGGGAGGGCATTCACCCCTCCACTTT. Translation gives CASSLGGHSPLHF.

Concerning this clonotype itself: Here the CDR3 omits its conserved ending phenylalanine or tryptophan, so a read error is the likely source. V gene TRBV25-1 combines with J gene TRBJ2-7, with D uncertain. CDR1 and CDR2 (germline): MGHDK, SYGVNS. This CDR3 has 11 residues. Trimming cost V 6 bases and J 2 bases, with 5 bases left between them. CDR3 bases: TGTGCCAGCAGAGAGGCCTACGAGCAGTACTCC. This encodes CASREAYEQYS.

The J gene is TRBJ2-2, the V gene TRBV7-2, with D tentatively TRBD2 (5 bases). This CDR3 comprises 13 residues. From germline, CDR1 is SGHTA and CDR2 FQGNSA. The V gene lost 6 bases and the J gene lost 9 bases, with 14 bases spanning the gap. CDR3 nucleotide sequence: TGTGCCAGCAGAGATCCCGGGATCCGGGAGCTGTTTTTT. Residues: CASRDPGIRELFF.

The rearrangement links TRBV5-1 to TRBJ1-2, with D unclear. Germline V gene sequence: CDR1 SGHRS, CDR2 YFSETQ. The CDR3 length is 15 residues. With 0 bases removed from V and 8 bases from J, the gap between germline ends came to 17 bases. The CDR3 DNA is TGCGCCAGCAGCTTGGACACCTCTGGGCCCCTCGGCTACACCTTC. Amino acids: CASSLDTSGPLGYTF.

This rearrangement joins TRBV3-1 to TRBJ1-1; D is perhaps TRBD1 (6 bases). Germline V gene data show CDR1 as LGHDT and CDR2 as YNNKEL (reference sequence). Trimming pared 5 bases from V and 1 base from J, leaving 14 bases between. CDR3 length: 15 amino acids. The CDR3 DNA reads TGTGCCAGCAGCTACTATGGGGGGCCGAACACTGAAGCTTTCTTT. Protein: CASSYYGGPNTEAFF.

Many counts were recorded for this clonotype. This chain joins TRBV5-6 and TRBJ2-5, with D hard to call. V was clipped by 1 base and J by 0 bases, with 13 bases between them. Germline V gene data show CDR1 as SGHDT and CDR2 as YYEEEE. This CDR3 has 16 residues. The CDR3 here is CASSLYTNPYQETQYF. CDR3 nucleotides: TGTGCCAGCAGCTTGTATACTAACCCGTACCAAGAGACCCAGTACTTC.

About this clonotype itself: This may come from a read error, since a much larger clone is one base off. The chain carries TRBV20-1 and TRBJ2-7; 7 nucleotides align to TRBD1. Germline CDR1 reads DFQATT; CDR2 reads SNEGSKA (reference sequence). The CDR3 extends over 14 amino acids. V lost 6 bases and J lost 2; bases outside the gene matches: 10. CDR3 residues: CSASNRGVAYEQYF. In DNA form, the CDR3 reads TGCAGTGCATCCAACAGGGGAGTAGCCTACGAGCAGTACTTC.